The clone carrying this T cell receptor (beta chain) has a count of ten or more. Antigen: not known. This sample stems from a study of neurological immune-mediated disorders. TCRdb redid the calling of the 5' RACE reads with MiXCR, one entry per CDR3 protein. The top ten clones hold more than 2% of a sample with tens of thousands of distinct CDR3 sequences, around 3.8% of them seen once. Germline CDR1 and CDR2: SNHLY and FYNNEI. The CDR3 is 15 amino acids. Trimming cost V 6 bases and J 4 bases, with 18 bases left between them. Study results and caveats: Neither clinical nor MRI features were associated with the multiple sclerosis repertoire cluster.

The chain couples TRBV2 to TRBJ2-5; tentatively, D is TRBD1 (6 bases). Specimen: PBMCs. This sequence was found in a woman between 50 and 59 years old with multiple sclerosis. Here the CDR3 DNA reads TGTGCCAGCAGCCCGGGTCAGGGGTTCGGAGAGACCCAGTACTTC. This encodes CASSPGQGFGETQYF.